Detailed here is one T cell receptor beta chain. Germline V CDR1 and CDR2: MGHRA, YSYEKL. V lost 3 bases, J lost 1 base, and 19 bases stayed unmatched. CDR3 size: 20 residues. Profiled with immunoSEQ multiplex PCR; TCRdb holds only in-frame clones, not every one. This table holds around 450,000 clones, 87% found once. This entry belongs to a study of blood T cell repertoires in COVID-19. This sequence joins TRBV4-1 and TRBJ1-1; 8 positions agree with TRBD1. The sequence derives from a young woman who had recovered from COVID-19. The specimen was PBMCs or T cells enriched from blood (not recorded which). The CDR3 protein is CASSHPLGPALQGANTEAFF. The CDR3 DNA follows: TGCGCCAGCAGCCATCCACTCGGACCCGCCCTTCAGGGGGCGAACACTGAAGCTTTCTTT.